This is a list of T cell receptor beta chains from one sample in a study of T cell repertoires in cytomegalovirus infection. TCRdb re-analysed the reads in MiXCR, keeping a single row per CDR3 protein. The sample contains about 900,000 distinct CDR3 sequences, roughly a third of which appear only once. No antigens are known for them. This material consisted of cultured CD8+ T cells from PBMCs, taken from culture after CMV antigen stimulation. The receptors come from a human donor in good health (CMV status not recorded). Some clones in this sample may be carry-over from other donors' samples. CDR3s include the opening cysteine and the closing phenylalanine or tryptophan. A D gene is named only where the DNA matches it firmly. Size values are once, few and many counts, or a class for expanded clones, and some rows have none.

D | J | size | V | DNA | CDR3
TRBD1 | TRBJ2-7 | few | TRBV7-9 | TGTGCCAGCAGTCGTGGGGGACAGTTTGACGAGCAGTACTTC | CASSRGGQFDEQYF
TRBD2 | TRBJ2-1 | - | TRBV20-1 | TGCAGTGCTAGAGATAGGGCTAGCGGGGGGGTCAATGTGCAGTTCTTC | CSARDRASGGVNVQFF
- | TRBJ1-6 | many | TRBV6-1 | TGTGCCAGCAGGGAACAGCTCCTGGATTCACCCCTCCACTTT | CASREQLLDSPLHF
- | TRBJ2-1 | once | TRBV27 | TGTGCCAGCAGTTTAGCCTACGAGAGCAATGAGCAGTTCTTC | CASSLAYESNEQFF
- | TRBJ2-5 | many | TRBV7-6 | TGTGCCAGCAGGAGGTCATCCACCCAAGAGACCCAGTACTTC | CASRRSSTQETQYF
- | TRBJ2-1 | few | TRBV6-6 | TGTGCCAGCACCCTCCGGAGCGGGTACAATGAGCAGTTCTTC | CASTLRSGYNEQFF
TRBD1 | TRBJ2-1 | many | TRBV7-8 | TGTGCCAGCAGCTTCACCAGGGGGCAGGTTGAGCAGTTCTTC | CASSFTRGQVEQFF
- | TRBJ2-1 | - | TRBV15 | TGTGCCACCAGCAGAGCCACCTACAATGAGCAGTTCTTC | CATSRATYNEQFF
- | TRBJ2-1 | few | TRBV27 | TGTGCCAGCAGTCCCCCCGGTCGCATCGATGAGCAGTTCTTC | CASSPPGRIDEQFF
- | TRBJ2-7 | few | TRBV7-8 | TGTGCCAGCAGCCCTAACTCCCCGTTGATTTGCGAGCAGTACTTC | CASSPNSPLICEQYF
- | TRBJ2-6 | - | TRBV7-9 | TGTGCCAGCAGCCCTCCAGGGGTCGGGGCCAACGTCCTGACTTTC | CASSPPGVGANVLTF
- | TRBJ2-1 | few | TRBV12-3/TRBV12-4 | TGTGCCAGCAGTTTAGCCATTCGGGGGAATGAGCAGTTCTTC | CASSLAIRGNEQFF
TRBD2 | TRBJ2-1 | - | TRBV7-6 | TGTGCCAGCAGCTTAGTTCAGGGCGGGGGGGCCATTGAGCAGTTCTTC | CASSLVQGGGAIEQFF
- | TRBJ2-7 | - | TRBV27 | TGTGCCAGCAGCTTTATGGCAGGAAGCTCCTACGAGCAGTACTTC | CASSFMAGSSYEQYF
- | TRBJ2-1 | few | TRBV19 | TGTGCCAGTTTAGGGGGGAGCTCCTACAATGAGCAGTTCTTC | CASLGGSSYNEQFF
TRBD1 | TRBJ2-1 | few | TRBV27 | TGTGCCAGCAGTATGACAGGGCTCGCCTACAATGAGCAGTTCTTC | CASSMTGLAYNEQFF
TRBD1 | TRBJ1-2 | few | TRBV4-1 | TGCGCCAGCAGCCAAGATTATACAGGGGATGGCTACACCTTC | CASSQDYTGDGYTF
TRBD1 | TRBJ2-5 | once | TRBV6-5 | TGTGCCAGCAGTTACCCGGGGACAGACCAAGAGACCCAGTACTTC | CASSYPGTDQETQYF
TRBD2 | TRBJ2-1 | - | TRBV6-5 | TGTGCCAACAGTCTGGGACTAGCGGGTTACTACAATGAGCAGTTCTTC | CANSLGLAGYYNEQFF
TRBD1 | TRBJ2-1 | few | TRBV9 | TGTGCCAGCAGCGTTGCGGGACAGGGGTACAATGAGCAGTTCTTC | CASSVAGQGYNEQFF
TRBD2 | TRBJ2-1 | many | TRBV7-9 | TGTGCCAGCAGCTTAGTACTAGCGTGGAATGAGCAGTTCTTC | CASSLVLAWNEQFF
- | TRBJ1-5 | few | TRBV6-2/TRBV6-3 | TGTGCCAGCAGTTACCTCGGGGTTAATAGCAATCAGCCCCAGCATTTT | CASSYLGVNSNQPQHF
- | TRBJ1-2 | - | TRBV27 | TGTGCCAGCAGTTTAAACGTTGCCGGGCTTGGCTACACCTTC | CASSLNVAGLGYTF
- | TRBJ2-7 | - | TRBV4-1 | TGCGCCAGCAGCCAAGATGGGGGTTTTGGATACGAGCAGTACTTC | CASSQDGGFGYEQYF
- | TRBJ1-3 | many | TRBV7-8 | TGTGCCAGCAGCTTCGGGGGGGCTGGAAACACCATATATTTT | CASSFGGAGNTIYF
TRBD1 | TRBJ1-1 | few | TRBV7-9 | TGTGCCAGCAGCTTCTGGGACAGGCAGGAAGCTTTCTTT | CASSFWDRQEAFF
TRBD1 | TRBJ1-1 | - | TRBV19 | TGTGCCAGTAAGGTACAGGGGGCGACTGAAGCTTTCTTT | CASKVQGATEAFF
TRBD2 | TRBJ2-3 | - | TRBV4-1 | TGCGCCAGCAGCCAAGACGGGGCGGGGGGCTGGGGAGATACGCAGTATTTT | CASSQDGAGGWGDTQYF
TRBD2 | TRBJ2-3 | few | TRBV2 | TGTGCCAGCCCTAGCGGGGGGGCTAACACAGATACGCAGTATTTT | CASPSGGANTDTQYF
- | TRBJ2-2 | few | TRBV3-1 | TGTGCCAGCAGCCAAGTAGCCAGTTCGAACACCGGGGAGCTGTTTTTT | CASSQVASSNTGELFF
TRBD2 | TRBJ2-7 | - | TRBV12-3/TRBV12-4 | TGTGCCAGCAGTTTGGGGAGCGGGGACCCCTACGAGCAGTACTTC | CASSLGSGDPYEQYF
TRBD1 | TRBJ1-2 | - | TRBV12-3/TRBV12-4 | TGTGCCAGCAGTTTTTCCGGGACAGGGGATGGCTACACCTTC | CASSFSGTGDGYTF
- | TRBJ2-1 | - | TRBV24-1 | TGTGCCACCAGTGATTTTCAGAGGGATGAGCAGTTCTTC | CATSDFQRDEQFF
- | TRBJ1-1 | - | TRBV12-5 | TGTGCTAGTGGTTTTGGGACGGATGAAGCTTTCTTT | CASGFGTDEAFF
- | TRBJ1-2 | few | TRBV7-2 | TGTGCCAGCAGCTTAGATAGGGGATCGCGACCTTATGGCTACACCTTC | CASSLDRGSRPYGYTF
- | TRBJ1-5 | - | TRBV6-6 | TGTGCCAGCAACGGCCAGCCCCAGCATTTT | CASNGQPQHF
- | TRBJ2-1 | many | TRBV7-2 | TGTGCCAGCAGCTTAGCGGGGGGACATGAGCAGTTCTTC | CASSLAGGHEQFF
- | TRBJ2-5 | - | TRBV27 | TGTGCCAGCAGTCTATCTCCGACAGAGGGTGGGACCCAGTACTTC | CASSLSPTEGGTQYF
- | TRBJ2-3 | - | TRBV12-3/TRBV12-4 | TGTGCCAACTCCGGGACCCCCACAGATACGCAGTATTTT | CANSGTPTDTQYF
TRBD2 | TRBJ2-2 | - | TRBV4-2 | TGTGCCAGCAGCCAAGATCCGTGGGGAGGAGCGGGGGTAAACACCGGGGAGCTGTTTTTT | CASSQDPWGGAGVNTGELFF
TRBD1 | TRBJ1-1 | few | TRBV6-5 | TGTGCCAGCAGTTACCAGGGACAGCTGAACACTGAAGCTTTCTTT | CASSYQGQLNTEAFF
- | TRBJ2-1 | few | TRBV2 | TGTGCCAGCAGTGAAGGGACCCCGCCTTACAATGAGCAGTTCTTC | CASSEGTPPYNEQFF
- | TRBJ2-1 | - | TRBV5-1 | TGCGCCAGCAGCTTGGGTGGGACTTTCAATGAGCAGTTCTTC | CASSLGGTFNEQFF
TRBD1 | TRBJ1-2 | - | TRBV6-8 | TGTGCCAGCAGTTACTCGGGACAGGCGCCGTTGTCTGGCTACACCTTC | CASSYSGQAPLSGYTF
- | TRBJ2-7 | many | TRBV7-9 | TGTGCCAGCAGCGCCACCCAGGGTCCCTCCTACGAGCAGTACTTC | CASSATQGPSYEQYF
TRBD1 | TRBJ1-4 | few | TRBV25-1 | TGTGCCAGCAGGCACCCGGGACAGACTGATGAAAAACTGTTTTTT | CASRHPGQTDEKLFF
TRBD1 | TRBJ2-1 | - | TRBV5-5 | TGTGCCAGCAGCCCGACCGGGACAGGGGAGGAAGGTGAGCAGTTCTTC | CASSPTGTGEEGEQFF
TRBD2 | TRBJ2-1 | many | TRBV12-3/TRBV12-4 | TGTGCCAGCACCCCTCTTCGCGGACTAGCGGCACAGGAGCAGTTCTTC | CASTPLRGLAAQEQFF
- | TRBJ2-2 | - | TRBV4-1 | TGCGCCAGCAGCCCTCAGTACACCGGGGAGCTGTTTTTT | CASSPQYTGELFF
- | TRBJ1-2 | few | TRBV12-5 | TGTGCTAGTGGCCCTCCCCAGGGTCAGGGAAACGGCTACACCTTC | CASGPPQGQGNGYTF
- | TRBJ1-2 | - | TRBV7-6 | TGTGCCGGCAGCTTAGATGGGCGGGGCTACACCTTC | CAGSLDGRGYTF
- | TRBJ2-3 | - | TRBV5-6 | TGTGCCAGCAGCTTGACAATAACTAGCACAGATACGCAGTATTTT | CASSLTITSTDTQYF
TRBD1 | TRBJ1-4 | - | TRBV5-5 | TGTGCCAGCAGCGGAAACAGGGGTGCTAATGAAAAACTGTTTTTT | CASSGNRGANEKLFF
- | TRBJ1-2 | - | TRBV9 | TGTGCCAGCAGCCCCAGCGGGGGGACCCATACTGACTATGGCTACACCTTC | CASSPSGGTHTDYGYTF
TRBD1 | TRBJ1-2 | - | TRBV6-5 | TGTGCCAGCAGTTACCCTGGGACAGGAGGCGATGGCTACACCTTC | CASSYPGTGGDGYTF
TRBD2 | TRBJ2-3 | - | TRBV6-2/TRBV6-3 | TGTGCCAGCACTCCGTGGGGGGGGACCCTCACAGATACGCAGTATTTT | CASTPWGGTLTDTQYF
TRBD1 | TRBJ2-4 | - | TRBV6-2/TRBV6-3 | TGTGCCAGCAGTGACCCGGGACAGGGGGCGAACATTCAGTACTTC | CASSDPGQGANIQYF
TRBD1 | TRBJ1-5 | - | TRBV19 | TGTGCCAGTAGTGGATCTCGACAGGGGACCTATCAGCCCCAGCATTTT | CASSGSRQGTYQPQHF
- | TRBJ2-1 | - | TRBV15 | TGTGCCACCCTGGGCAGGGGTAACAATGAGCAGTTCTTC | CATLGRGNNEQFF
- | TRBJ2-3 | many | TRBV7-2 | TGTGCCAGCAGCTCCCTTGCCAGGGGGGGCCTCGCAGATACGCAGTATTTT | CASSSLARGGLADTQYF